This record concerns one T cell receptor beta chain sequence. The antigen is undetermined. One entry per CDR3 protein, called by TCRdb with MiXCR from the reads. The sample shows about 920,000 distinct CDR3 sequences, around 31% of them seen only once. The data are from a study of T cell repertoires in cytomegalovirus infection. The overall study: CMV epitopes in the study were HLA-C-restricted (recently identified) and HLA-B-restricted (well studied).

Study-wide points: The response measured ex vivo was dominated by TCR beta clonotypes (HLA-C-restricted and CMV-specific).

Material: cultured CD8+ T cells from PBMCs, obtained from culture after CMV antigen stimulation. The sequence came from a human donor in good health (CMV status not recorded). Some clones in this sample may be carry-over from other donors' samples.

CDR3: CASSLWTSGGSQETQYF. The CDR3 DNA reads TGTGCCAGCAGCCTATGGACTAGCGGGGGGAGCCAAGAGACCCAGTACTTC. This rearrangement joins TRBV4-2 to TRBJ2-5, with 14 bases that match TRBD2. CDR1 and CDR2 (germline): LGHNA, YNFKEQ. V gave up 4 bases and J gave up 1 base; unmatched junction bases: 5. The CDR3 spans 17 residues.